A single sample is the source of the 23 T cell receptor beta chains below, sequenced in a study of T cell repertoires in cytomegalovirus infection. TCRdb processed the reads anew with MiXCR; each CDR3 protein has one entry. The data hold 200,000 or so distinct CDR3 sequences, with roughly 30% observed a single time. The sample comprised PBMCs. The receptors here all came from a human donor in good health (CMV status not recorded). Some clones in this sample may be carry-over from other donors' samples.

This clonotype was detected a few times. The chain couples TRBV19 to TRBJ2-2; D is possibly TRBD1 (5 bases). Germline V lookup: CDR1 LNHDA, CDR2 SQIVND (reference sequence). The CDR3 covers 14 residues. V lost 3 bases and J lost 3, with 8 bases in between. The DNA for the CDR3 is TGTGCCAGTAGTATCCTAGGGGACACCGGGGAGCTGTTTTTT. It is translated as CASSILGDTGELFF.

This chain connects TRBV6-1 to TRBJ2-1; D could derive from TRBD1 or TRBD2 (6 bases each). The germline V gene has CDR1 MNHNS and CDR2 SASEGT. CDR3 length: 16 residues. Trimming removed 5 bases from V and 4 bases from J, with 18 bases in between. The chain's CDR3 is CASSRGAQGKYNEQFF. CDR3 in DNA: TGTGCCAGCAGTAGGGGGGCCCAAGGGAAATACAATGAGCAGTTCTTC.

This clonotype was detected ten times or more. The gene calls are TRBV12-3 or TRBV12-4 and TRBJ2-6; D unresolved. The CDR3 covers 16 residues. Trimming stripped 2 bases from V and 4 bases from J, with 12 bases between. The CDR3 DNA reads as TGTGCCAGCAGTTTATGGTCGGGTTCCGGGGCCAACGTCCTGACTTTC. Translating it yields CASSLWSGSGANVLTF.

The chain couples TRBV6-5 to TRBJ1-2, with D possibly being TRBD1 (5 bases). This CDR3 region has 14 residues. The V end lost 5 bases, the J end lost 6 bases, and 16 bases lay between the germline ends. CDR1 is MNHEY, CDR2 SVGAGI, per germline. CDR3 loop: CASSKRTGWDGYTF. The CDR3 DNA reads TGTGCCAGCAGTAAGAGAACAGGTTGGGATGGCTACACCTTC.

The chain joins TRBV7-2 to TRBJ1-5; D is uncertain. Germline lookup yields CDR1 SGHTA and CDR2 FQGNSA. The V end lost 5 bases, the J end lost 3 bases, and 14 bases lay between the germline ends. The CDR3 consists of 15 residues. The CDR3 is CASSARWQVNQPQHF. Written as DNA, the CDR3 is TGTGCCAGCAGCGCCCGGTGGCAGGTCAATCAGCCCCAGCATTTT.

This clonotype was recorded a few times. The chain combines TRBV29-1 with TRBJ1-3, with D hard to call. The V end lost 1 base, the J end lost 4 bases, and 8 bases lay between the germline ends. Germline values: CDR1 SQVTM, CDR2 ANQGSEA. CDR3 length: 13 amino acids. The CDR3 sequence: CSVEVAGGNTIYF. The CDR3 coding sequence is TGCAGCGTTGAAGTGGCGGGGGGAAACACCATATATTTT.

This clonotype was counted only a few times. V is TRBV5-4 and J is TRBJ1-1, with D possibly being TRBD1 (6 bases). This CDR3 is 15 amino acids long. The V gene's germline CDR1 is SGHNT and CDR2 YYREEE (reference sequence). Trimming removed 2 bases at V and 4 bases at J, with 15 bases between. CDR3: CASSFPGEQGTEAFF. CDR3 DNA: TGTGCCAGCAGCTTCCCAGGGGAACAGGGCACTGAAGCTTTCTTT.

CDR3 region: CASSSSQGGGNQPQHF. The CDR3 DNA is TGTGCCAGTAGTTCTTCTCAGGGCGGCGGCAATCAGCCCCAGCATTTT. The rearrangement links TRBV19 to TRBJ1-5; D possibly corresponds to TRBD1 (5 bases). The germline gives CDR1 LNHDA, CDR2 SQIVND (reference sequence). V gave up 5 bases and J gave up 2 bases, with 16 bases separating them. This CDR3 spans 16 amino acids.

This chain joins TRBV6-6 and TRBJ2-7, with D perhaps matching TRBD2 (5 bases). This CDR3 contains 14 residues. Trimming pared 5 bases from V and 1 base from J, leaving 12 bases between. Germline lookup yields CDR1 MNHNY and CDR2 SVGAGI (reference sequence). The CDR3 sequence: CASSAPRGSYEQYF. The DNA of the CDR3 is TGTGCCAGCAGTGCGCCCCGGGGATCCTACGAGCAGTACTTC.

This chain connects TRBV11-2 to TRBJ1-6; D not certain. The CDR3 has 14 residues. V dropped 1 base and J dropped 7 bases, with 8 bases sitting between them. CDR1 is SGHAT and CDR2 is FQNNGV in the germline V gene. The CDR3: CASSLGAVNSPLHF. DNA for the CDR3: TGTGCCAGCAGCTTAGGGGCCGTCAATTCACCCCTCCACTTT.

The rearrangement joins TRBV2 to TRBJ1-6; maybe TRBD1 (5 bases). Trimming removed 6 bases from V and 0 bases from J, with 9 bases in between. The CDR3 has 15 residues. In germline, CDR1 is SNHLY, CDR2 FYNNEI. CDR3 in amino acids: CASRGGTSYNSPLHF. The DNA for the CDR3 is TGTGCCAGCAGGGGGGGGACCTCCTATAATTCACCCCTCCACTTT.

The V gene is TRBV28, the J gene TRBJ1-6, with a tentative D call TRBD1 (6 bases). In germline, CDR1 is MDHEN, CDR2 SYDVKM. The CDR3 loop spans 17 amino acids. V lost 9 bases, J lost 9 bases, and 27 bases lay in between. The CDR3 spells CASSLPTGPPLLSPLHF. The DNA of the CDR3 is TGTGCCAGTTCCCTCCCCACAGGGCCACCTCTCCTTTCACCCCTCCACTTT.

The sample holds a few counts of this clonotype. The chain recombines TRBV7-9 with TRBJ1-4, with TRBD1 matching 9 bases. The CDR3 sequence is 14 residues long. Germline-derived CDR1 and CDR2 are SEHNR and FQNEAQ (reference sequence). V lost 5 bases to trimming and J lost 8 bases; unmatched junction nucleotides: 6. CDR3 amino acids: CASSPGTGSEKLFF. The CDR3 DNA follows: TGTGCCAGCAGCCCCGGGACAGGGTCAGAAAAACTGTTTTTT.

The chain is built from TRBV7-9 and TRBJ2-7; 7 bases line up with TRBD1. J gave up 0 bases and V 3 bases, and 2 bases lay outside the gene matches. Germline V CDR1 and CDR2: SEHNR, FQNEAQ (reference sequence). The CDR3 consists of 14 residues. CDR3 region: CASSLGQNSYEQYF. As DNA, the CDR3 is TGTGCCAGCAGCTTGGGACAGAACTCCTACGAGCAGTACTTC.

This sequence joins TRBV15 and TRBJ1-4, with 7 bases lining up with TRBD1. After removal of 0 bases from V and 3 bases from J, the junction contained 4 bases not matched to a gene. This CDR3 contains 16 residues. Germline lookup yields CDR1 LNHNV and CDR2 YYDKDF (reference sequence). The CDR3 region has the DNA TGTGCCACCAGCAGAGATCCCGGGACAGCTAATGAAAAACTGTTTTTT. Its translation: CATSRDPGTANEKLFF.

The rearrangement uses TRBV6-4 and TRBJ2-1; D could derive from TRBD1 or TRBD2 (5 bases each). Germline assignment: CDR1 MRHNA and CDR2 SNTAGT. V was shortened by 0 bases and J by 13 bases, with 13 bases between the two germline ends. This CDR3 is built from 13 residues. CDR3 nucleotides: TGTGCCAGCAGTGACTCGGGACGGTCCCCACAGTTCTTC. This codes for CASSDSGRSPQFF.

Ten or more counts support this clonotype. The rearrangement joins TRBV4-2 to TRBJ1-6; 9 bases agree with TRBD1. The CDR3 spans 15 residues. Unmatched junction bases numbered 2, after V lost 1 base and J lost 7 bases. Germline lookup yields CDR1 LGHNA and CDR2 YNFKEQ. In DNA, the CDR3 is TGTGCCAGCAGCCAAGGACAGGGGGAAAATTCACCCCTCCACTTT. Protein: CASSQGQGENSPLHF.

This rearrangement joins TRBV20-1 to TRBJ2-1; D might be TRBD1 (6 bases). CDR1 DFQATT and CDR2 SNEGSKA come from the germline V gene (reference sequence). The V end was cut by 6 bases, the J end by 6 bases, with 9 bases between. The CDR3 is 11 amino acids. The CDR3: CSAEQGNEQFF. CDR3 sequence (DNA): TGCAGTGCGGAACAGGGCAATGAGCAGTTCTTC.

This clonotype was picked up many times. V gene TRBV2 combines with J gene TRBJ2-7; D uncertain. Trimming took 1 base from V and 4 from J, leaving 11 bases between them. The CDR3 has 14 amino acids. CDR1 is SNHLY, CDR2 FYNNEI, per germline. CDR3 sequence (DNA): TGTGCCAGCAGTGAAGGGGCAGGAGTTTACGAGCAGTACTTC. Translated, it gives CASSEGAGVYEQYF.

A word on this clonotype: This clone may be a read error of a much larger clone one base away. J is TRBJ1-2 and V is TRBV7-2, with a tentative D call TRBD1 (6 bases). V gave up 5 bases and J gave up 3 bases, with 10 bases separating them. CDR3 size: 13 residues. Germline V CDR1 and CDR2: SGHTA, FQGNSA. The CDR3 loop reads CASSMDSYYGYTF. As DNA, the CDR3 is TGTGCCAGCAGCATGGACAGCTACTATGGCTACACCTTC.

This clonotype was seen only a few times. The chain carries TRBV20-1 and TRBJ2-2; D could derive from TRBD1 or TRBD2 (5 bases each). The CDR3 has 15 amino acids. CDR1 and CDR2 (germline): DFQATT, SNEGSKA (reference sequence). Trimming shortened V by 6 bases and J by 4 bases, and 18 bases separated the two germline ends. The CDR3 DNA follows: TGCAGTGCCGACAGACTATCCCCTTCCACCGGGGAGCTGTTTTTT. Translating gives CSADRLSPSTGELFF.

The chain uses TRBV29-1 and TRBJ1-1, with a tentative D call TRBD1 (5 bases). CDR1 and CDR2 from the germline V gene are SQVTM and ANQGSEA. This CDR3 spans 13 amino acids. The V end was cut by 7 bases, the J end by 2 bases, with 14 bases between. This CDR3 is CSGTRGANTEAFF. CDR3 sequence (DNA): TGCAGCGGCACCAGAGGGGCCAACACTGAAGCTTTCTTT.

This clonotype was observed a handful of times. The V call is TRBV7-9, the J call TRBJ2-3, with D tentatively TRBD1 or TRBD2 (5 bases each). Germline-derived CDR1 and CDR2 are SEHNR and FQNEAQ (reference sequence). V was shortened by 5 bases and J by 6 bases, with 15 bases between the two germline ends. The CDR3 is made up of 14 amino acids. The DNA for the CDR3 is TGTGCCAGCAGCCTATCGGGGCCGTCGGATACGCAGTATTTT. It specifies CASSLSGPSDTQYF.